The T cell receptor (beta chain) described here comes from a study of blood T cell repertoires in COVID-19. On the study more broadly: PBMCs, B-cell-depleted T cells, or T cells provided the cDNA or gDNA that made up the material.

Under the authors' procedure: How many nucleated cells were present was estimated from reference gene primer amplification. Clones were sequenced by immunoSEQ multiplex PCR, and TCRdb holds only the in-frame ones, with some missing. The V and J calls and clone size come from that table; D and trimming were worked out from the DNA. The sample has tens of thousands of clones, about 79% seen once; the top ten hold 24%. Germline CDR1 reads SGHDN; CDR2 reads FVKESK. The trim removed 5 bases at V and 2 bases at J, leaving 6 bases unmatched. There are 14 residues in the CDR3. The source of this sequence is a human donor with acute or convalescent COVID-19. The donor label of this sample is uncertain. What was sequenced was peripheral blood. The gene calls are TRBV14 and TRBJ2-7, with 7 bases aligning to TRBD1. The CDR3 region has the DNA TGTGCCAGCAGCGTTTACAGGGGAACCTACGAGCAGTACTTC. The encoded protein is CASSVYRGTYEQYF.